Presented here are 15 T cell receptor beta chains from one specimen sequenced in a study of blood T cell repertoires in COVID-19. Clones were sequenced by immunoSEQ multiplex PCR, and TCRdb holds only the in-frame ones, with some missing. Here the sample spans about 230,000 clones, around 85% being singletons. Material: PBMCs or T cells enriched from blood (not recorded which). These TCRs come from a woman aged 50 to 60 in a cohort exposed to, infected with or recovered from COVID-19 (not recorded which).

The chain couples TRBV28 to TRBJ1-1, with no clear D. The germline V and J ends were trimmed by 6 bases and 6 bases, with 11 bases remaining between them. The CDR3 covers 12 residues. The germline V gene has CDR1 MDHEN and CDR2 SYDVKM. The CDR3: CASRESNAEAFF. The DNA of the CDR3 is TGTGCCAGCAGGGAGAGCAACGCTGAAGCTTTCTTT.

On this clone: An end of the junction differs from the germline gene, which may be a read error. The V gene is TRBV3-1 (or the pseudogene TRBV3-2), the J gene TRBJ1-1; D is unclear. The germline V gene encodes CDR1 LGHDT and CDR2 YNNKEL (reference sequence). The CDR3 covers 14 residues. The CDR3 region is CASNQVRGITEAFF. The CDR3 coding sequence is TGTGCCAGCAACCAAGTGAGAGGGATCACTGAAGCTTTCTTT.

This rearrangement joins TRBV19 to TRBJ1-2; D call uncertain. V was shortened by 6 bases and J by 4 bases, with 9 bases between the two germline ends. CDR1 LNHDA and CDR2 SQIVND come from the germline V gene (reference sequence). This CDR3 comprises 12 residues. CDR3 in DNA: TGTGCCAGTAGCCTAGTCGGCTATGGCTACACCTTC. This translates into CASSLVGYGYTF.

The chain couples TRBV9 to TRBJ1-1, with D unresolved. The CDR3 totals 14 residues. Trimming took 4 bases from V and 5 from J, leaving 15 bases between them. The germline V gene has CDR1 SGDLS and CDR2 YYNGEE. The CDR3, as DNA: TGTGCCAGCAGCCCCCCAGGTTTATTTACTGAAGCTTTCTTT. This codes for CASSPPGLFTEAFF.

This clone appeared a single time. Here the CDR3 DNA reads TGTGCCAGCACAGGGGGCGCCGGCTATGGCTACACCTTC. Its translation: CASTGGAGYGYTF. The chain employs TRBV6-5 and TRBJ1-2; 8 bases match TRBD1. Germline CDR1 is MNHEY and CDR2 is SVGAGI. V lost 7 bases to trimming and J lost 4 bases; unmatched junction nucleotides: 5. CDR3 length: 13 amino acids.

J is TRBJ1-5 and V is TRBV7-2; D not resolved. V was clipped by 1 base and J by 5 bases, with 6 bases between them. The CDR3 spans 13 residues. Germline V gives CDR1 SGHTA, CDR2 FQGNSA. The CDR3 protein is CASSLERYQPQHF. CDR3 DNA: TGTGCCAGCAGCTTAGAGCGGTATCAGCCCCAGCATTTT. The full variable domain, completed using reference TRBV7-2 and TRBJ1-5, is GAGVSQSPSNKVTEKGKDVELRCDPISGHTALYWYRQSLGQGLEFLIYFQGNSAPDKSGLPSDRFSAERTGGSVSTLTIQRTQQEDSAVYLCASSLERYQPQHFGDGTRLSIL.

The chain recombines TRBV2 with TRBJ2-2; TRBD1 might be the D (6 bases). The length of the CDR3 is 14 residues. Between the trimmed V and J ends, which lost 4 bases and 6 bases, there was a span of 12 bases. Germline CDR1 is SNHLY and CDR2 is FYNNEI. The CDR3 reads CASSVQGRAGELFF. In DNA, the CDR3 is TGTGCCAGCAGTGTACAGGGAAGGGCCGGGGAGCTGTTTTTT.

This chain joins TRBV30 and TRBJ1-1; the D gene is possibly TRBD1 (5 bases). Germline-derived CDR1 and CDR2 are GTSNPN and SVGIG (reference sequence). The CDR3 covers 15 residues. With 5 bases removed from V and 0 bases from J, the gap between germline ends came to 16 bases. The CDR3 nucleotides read TGTGCCTGGCCCGGGACTCCAAACATGAACACTGAAGCTTTCTTT. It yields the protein CAWPGTPNMNTEAFF.

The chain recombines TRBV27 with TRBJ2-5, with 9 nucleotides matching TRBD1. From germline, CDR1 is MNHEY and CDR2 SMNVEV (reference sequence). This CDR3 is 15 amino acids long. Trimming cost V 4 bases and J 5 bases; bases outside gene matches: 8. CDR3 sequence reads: CASSSRQGDMETQYF. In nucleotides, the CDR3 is TGTGCCAGCAGTTCCAGACAGGGGGACATGGAGACCCAGTACTTC.

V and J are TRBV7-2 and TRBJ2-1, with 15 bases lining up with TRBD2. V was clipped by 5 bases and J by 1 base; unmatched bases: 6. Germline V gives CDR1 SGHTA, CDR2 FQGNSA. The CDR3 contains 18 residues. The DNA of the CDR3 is TGTGCCAGCAGCACCGGACTAGCGGGGGGGCCGTCCTACAATGAGCAGTTCTTC. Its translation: CASSTGLAGGPSYNEQFF.

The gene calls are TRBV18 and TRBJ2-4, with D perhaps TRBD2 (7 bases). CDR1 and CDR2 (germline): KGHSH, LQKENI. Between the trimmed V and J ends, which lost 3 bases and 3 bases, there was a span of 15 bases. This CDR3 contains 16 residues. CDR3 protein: CASSPPGAGHKNIQYF. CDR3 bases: TGTGCCAGCTCACCTCCCGGAGCGGGACACAAAAACATTCAGTACTTC.

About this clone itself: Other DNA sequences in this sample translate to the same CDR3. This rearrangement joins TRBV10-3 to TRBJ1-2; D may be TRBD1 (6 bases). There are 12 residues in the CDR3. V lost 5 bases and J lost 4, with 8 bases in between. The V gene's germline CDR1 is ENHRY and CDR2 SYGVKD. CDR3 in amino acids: CAISTGSYGYTF. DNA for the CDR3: TGTGCCATCAGTACAGGGTCCTATGGCTACACCTTC.

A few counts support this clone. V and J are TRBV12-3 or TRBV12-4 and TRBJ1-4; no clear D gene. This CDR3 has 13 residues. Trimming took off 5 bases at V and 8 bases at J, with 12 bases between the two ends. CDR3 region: CASSTTMEEKLFF. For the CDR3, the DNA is TGTGCCAGCAGTACGACAATGGAAGAAAAACTGTTTTTT.

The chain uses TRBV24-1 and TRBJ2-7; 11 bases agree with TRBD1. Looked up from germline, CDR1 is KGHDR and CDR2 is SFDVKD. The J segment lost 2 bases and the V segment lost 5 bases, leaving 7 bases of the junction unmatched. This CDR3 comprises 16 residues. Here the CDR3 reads CATSVIRDRGTYEQYF. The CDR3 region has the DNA TGTGCCACCAGTGTAATTAGGGACAGGGGGACCTACGAGCAGTACTTC.

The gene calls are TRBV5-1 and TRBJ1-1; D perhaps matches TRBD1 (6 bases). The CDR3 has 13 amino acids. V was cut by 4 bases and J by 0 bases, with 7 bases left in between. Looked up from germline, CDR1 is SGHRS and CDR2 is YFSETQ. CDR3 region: CASSGTMNTEAFF. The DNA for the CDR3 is TGCGCCAGCAGCGGGACAATGAACACTGAAGCTTTCTTT.